The 19 T cell receptor beta chains in this list originate from one sample, sequenced in a study of shared clonotypes between healthy human individuals. TCRdb's copy holds only in-frame clones and misses some; the assay was immunoSEQ multiplex PCR. The sample gives some 87,000 clones, about 70% of which show up once; roughly 49% is in the top ten. The sequenced material came from memory CD8+ T cells sorted from blood. Subset of the sample: CD45RO+ cells pooled with CCR7-negative TemRA cells. These receptors were collected from a man aged 25 to 45 in good health.

The chain carries TRBV2 and TRBJ1-1; D call uncertain. Germline loops: CDR1 SNHLY, CDR2 FYNNEI. CDR3 length: 13 amino acids. Trimming stripped 7 bases from V and 1 base from J, with 10 bases between. CDR3 coding DNA: TGTGCCAGCACATCCGCGGCGAACACTGAAGCTTTCTTT. This gives the protein CASTSAANTEAFF.

This chain joins TRBV28 and TRBJ2-3, with D perhaps matching TRBD2 (6 bases). The CDR3 spans 15 residues. Trimming left V 6 bases short and J 2 bases short, with 15 bases between. Germline CDR1 and CDR2: MDHEN and SYDVKM. CDR3 nucleotides: TGTGCCAGCAGCCGGGACTCCTCCGTCACAGATACGCAGTATTTT. This translates into CASSRDSSVTDTQYF.

This clone was counted between two and nine times. The rearrangement joins TRBV27 to TRBJ2-1; TRBD2 is a possible D gene (6 bases). The CDR3 runs 16 residues. Germline V gene sequence: CDR1 MNHEY, CDR2 SMNVEV (reference sequence). V was cut by 2 bases and J by 4 bases, with 15 bases left in between. The CDR3 sequence is CASSLTTGAGYNEQFF. In DNA, the CDR3 is TGTGCCAGCAGTTTAACAACGGGTGCGGGGTACAATGAGCAGTTCTTC.

The CDR3 nucleotides are TGCGCCAGCAGCCAAGTGAGAAGGTCCTACAATGAGCAGTTCTTC. The encoded protein is CASSQVRRSYNEQFF. V usage is TRBV4-1 and J usage is TRBJ2-1; D unclear. Trimming stripped 1 base from V and 1 base from J, with 8 bases between. The germline CDR1 and CDR2 sequences are MGHRA and YSYEKL. This CDR3 has 15 amino acids.

The chain uses TRBV27 and TRBJ2-2, with 7 positions matching TRBD1. The V and J ends lost 6 bases and 5 bases, in that order; junction bases with no gene match: 9. Germline V gene sequence: CDR1 MNHEY, CDR2 SMNVEV (reference sequence). The CDR3 length is 15 residues. The CDR3 sequence is CASSKGQKRTGELFF. DNA of the CDR3: TGTGCCAGCAGCAAGGGACAGAAGAGGACCGGGGAGCTGTTTTTT.

This sequence joins TRBV11-2 and TRBJ1-1, with no clear D. CDR3 size: 14 residues. V lost 3 bases to trimming and J lost 11 bases, with 19 bases between them. Looked up from germline, CDR1 is SGHAT and CDR2 is FQNNGV. CDR3 nucleotides: TGTGCCAGCAGCTTCGGGGTGGGAGCCCGAATGGCTTTCTTT. Protein sequence: CASSFGVGARMAFF.

This sequence joins TRBV19 and TRBJ1-2, with D possibly matching TRBD1 (6 bases). Trimming shortened V by 4 bases and J by 3 bases, and 15 bases separated the two germline ends. This CDR3 spans 15 amino acids. The germline V gene has CDR1 LNHDA and CDR2 SQIVND (reference sequence). CDR3 loop: CASSNPGEVYYGYTF. DNA of the CDR3: TGTGCCAGTAGTAACCCAGGGGAGGTTTACTATGGCTACACCTTC.

The V call is TRBV5-4, the J call TRBJ2-3; TRBD2 agrees at 10 bases. V lost 2 bases to trimming and J lost 4 bases; unmatched junction nucleotides: 10. The germline V gene has CDR1 SGHNT and CDR2 YYREEE (reference sequence). The CDR3 loop spans 17 amino acids. The CDR3 coding sequence is TGTGCCAGCAGCTTTAAAGCGGGGGGGGTTAGGCCAGATACGCAGTATTTT. Amino acid sequence: CASSFKAGGVRPDTQYF. Supplemented by reference TRBV5-4 and TRBJ2-3, the full variable domain reads ETGVTQSPTHLIKTRGQQVTLRCSSQSGHNTVSWYQQALGQGPQFIFQYYREEENGRGNFPPRFSGLQFPNYSSELNVNALELDDSALYLCASSFKAGGVRPDTQYFGPGTRLTVL.

This chain joins TRBV5-5 and TRBJ2-7; 9 bases match TRBD1. The V gene end was trimmed by 4 bases and the J gene end by 7 bases; junction bases not matched to a gene: 6. Germline CDR1 is SGHKS and CDR2 is YYEKEE (reference sequence). This CDR3 spans 13 amino acids. This CDR3 reads CASSQDRGGEQYF. CDR3 nucleotide sequence: TGTGCCAGCAGCCAGGACAGGGGAGGGGAGCAGTACTTC.

This sequence joins TRBV5-1 and TRBJ1-1; tentatively, D is TRBD1 (5 bases). The CDR3 covers 13 residues. V was trimmed by 4 bases and J by 3 bases, leaving 10 bases between them. Germline values: CDR1 SGHRS, CDR2 YFSETQ. CDR3 in amino acids: CASSPGGHTEAFF. CDR3 DNA sequence: TGCGCCAGCAGCCCGGGGGGACACACTGAAGCTTTCTTT.

The chain is built from TRBV6-5 and TRBJ2-5, with 8 bases matching TRBD1. V gave up 4 bases and J gave up 4 bases; unmatched junction bases: 11. This CDR3 spans 16 amino acids. Germline lookup yields CDR1 MNHEY and CDR2 SVGAGI. The CDR3 spells CASSSDRARLGETQYF. CDR3 bases: TGTGCCAGCAGTTCGGACAGGGCTCGGTTGGGAGAGACCCAGTACTTC.

The chain links TRBV28 to TRBJ1-3, with TRBD1 matching over 7 bases. CDR1 is MDHEN and CDR2 is SYDVKM in the germline V gene. With 6 bases clipped from V and 1 base from J, the junction kept 6 bases outside the gene matches. The length of the CDR3 is 15 residues. This CDR3 is CASRSSQGSGNTIYF. CDR3 nucleotides: TGTGCCAGCAGGTCATCACAGGGGTCTGGAAACACCATATATTTT.

The chain links TRBV18 to TRBJ1-5; TRBD1 aligns across 7 bases. Germline V CDR1 and CDR2: KGHSH, LQKENI. V trimming: 11 bases; J trimming: 1 base; junction bases outside the gene matches: 5. There are 13 residues in the CDR3. In nucleotides, the CDR3 is TGTGCCTGCGGGACAGAGAGCAATCAGCCCCAGCATTTT. Its protein product is CACGTESNQPQHF. The entire variable domain, with the rest obtained from reference TRBV18 and TRBJ1-5, is as follows: NAGVMQNPRHLVRRRGQEARLRCSPMKGHSHVYWYRQLPEEGLKFMVYLQKENIIDESGMPKERFSAEFPKEGPSILRIQQVVRGDSAAYFCACGTESNQPQHFGDGTRLSIL.

A few counts support this clone. V gene TRBV7-9 combines with J gene TRBJ2-5; either TRBD1 or TRBD2 may fit D (6 bases each). V lost 2 bases to trimming and J lost 2 bases, with 15 bases between them. The germline V gene encodes CDR1 SEHNR and CDR2 FQNEAQ (reference sequence). The CDR3 sequence is 16 residues long. The DNA of the CDR3 is TGTGCCAGCAGCTTAATCCTCGGGGGCGAACAAGAGACCCAGTACTTC. Residues: CASSLILGGEQETQYF.

The chain carries TRBV7-2 and TRBJ2-3, with 7 bases matching TRBD2. CDR3 length: 14 amino acids. In germline, CDR1 is SGHTA, CDR2 FQGNSA. Trimming removed 5 bases from V and 5 bases from J; junction bases left unmatched: 7. CDR3 in amino acids: CASSPPGGRDTQYF. CDR3 nucleotide sequence: TGTGCCAGCAGCCCACCGGGCGGGAGAGATACGCAGTATTTT.

The rearrangement links TRBV28 to TRBJ1-2, with D hard to call. Per the germline V gene, CDR1 is MDHEN and CDR2 is SYDVKM. The CDR3 extends over 17 amino acids. V was cut by 0 bases and J by 4 bases, with 18 bases left in between. The CDR3 bases are TGTGCCAGCAGTTTATGGGACGGAACGCAGCTCCCCTATGGCTACACCTTC. The encoded protein is CASSLWDGTQLPYGYTF.

The CDR3 loop reads CASSIWSGGWNEQFF. CDR3 coding DNA: TGTGCCAGTAGTATATGGTCAGGGGGTTGGAATGAGCAGTTCTTC. V gene TRBV19 combines with J gene TRBJ2-1; 7 bases are a match to TRBD1. CDR3 length equals 15 residues. J was trimmed by 7 bases and V by 2 bases; bases with no gene match: 8. The V gene's germline CDR1 is LNHDA and CDR2 SQIVND (reference sequence).

The V call is TRBV6-5, the J call TRBJ2-5; no reliable D call. The CDR3 has 11 residues. Germline-derived CDR1 and CDR2 are MNHEY and SVGAGI. The germline V and J ends were trimmed by 6 bases and 4 bases, with 6 bases remaining between them. Written as DNA, the CDR3 is TGTGCCAGCAGAGTATTAGAGACCCAGTACTTC. This translates into CASRVLETQYF.

This clone occurred a few times. The chain is built from TRBV7-9 and TRBJ1-2, with D tentatively TRBD1 (5 bases). The CDR3 runs 14 residues. Germline lookup yields CDR1 SEHNR and CDR2 FQNEAQ (reference sequence). Trimming cost V 1 base and J 3 bases, with 9 bases left between them. CDR3 in amino acids: CASSLVQGDYGYTF. The DNA of the CDR3 is TGTGCCAGCAGCTTAGTTCAGGGAGACTATGGCTACACCTTC. Complete variable domain (other parts from reference TRBV7-9 and TRBJ1-2): DTGVSQNPRHKITKRGQNVTFRCDPISEHNRLYWYRQTLGQGPEFLTYFQNEAQLEKSRLLSDRFSAERPKGSFSTLEIQRTEQGDSAMYLCASSLVQGDYGYTFGSGTRLTVV.